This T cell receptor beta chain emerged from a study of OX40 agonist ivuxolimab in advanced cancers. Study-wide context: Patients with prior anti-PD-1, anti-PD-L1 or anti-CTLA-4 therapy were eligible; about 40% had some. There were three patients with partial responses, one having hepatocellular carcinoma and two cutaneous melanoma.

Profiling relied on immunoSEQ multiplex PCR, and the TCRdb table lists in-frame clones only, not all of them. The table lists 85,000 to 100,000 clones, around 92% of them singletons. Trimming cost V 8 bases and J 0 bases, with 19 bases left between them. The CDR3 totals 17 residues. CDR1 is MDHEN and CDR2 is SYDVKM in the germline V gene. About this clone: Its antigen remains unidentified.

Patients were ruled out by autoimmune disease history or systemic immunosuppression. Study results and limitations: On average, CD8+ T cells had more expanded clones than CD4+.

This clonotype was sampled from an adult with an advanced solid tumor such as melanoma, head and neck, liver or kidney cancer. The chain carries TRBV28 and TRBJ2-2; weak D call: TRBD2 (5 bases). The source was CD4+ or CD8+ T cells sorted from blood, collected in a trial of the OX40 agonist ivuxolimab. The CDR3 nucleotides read TGTGCCAGCCACCGGGTGGGTAGCGTCGCGAACACCGGGGAGCTGTTTTTT. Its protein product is CASHRVGSVANTGELFF.